This T cell receptor (beta chain) is from a study of T cells in Graves' hyperthyroidism and ophthalmopathy. Findings of the study overall: Blood also held most thyroid clonotypes expanded beyond 0.001.

It was RNA transcripts that yielded the amplified TCR beta CDR3 regions. First-round RT-PCR targeting the TCR CDR3 was performed with the HTBI primer set. TCRdb re-analysed the multiplex PCR reads in MiXCR, keeping a single row per CDR3 protein. In the table there are 500,000 to 600,000 distinct CDR3 sequences, approximately 48% of which are singletons. Comments on this clonotype: The antigen is not known.

Unmatched junction bases numbered 3, after V lost 1 base and J lost 2 bases. Germline CDR1 is SGHRS and CDR2 is YFSETQ. This CDR3 has 15 residues. The V gene is TRBV5-1, the J gene TRBJ2-3, with 8 bases identical to TRBD1. Input material: peripheral blood or thyroid tissue (not recorded which). The source of this sequence is an adult woman with Graves' disease, either hyperthyroidism or ophthalmopathy (not recorded which). The CDR3 region is CASSLQGALTDTQYF. The CDR3 bases are TGCGCCAGCAGCTTGCAGGGGGCCCTCACAGATACGCAGTATTTT.